Sequencing of this T cell receptor (beta chain) was carried out in a study of shared clonotypes between healthy human individuals (dated by TCRdb to about 2020). General notes on the study: A couple of women and three men aged 18 to 49 years were included in the cohort. Per donor, three plates each were used for CD4 naive and CD4 memory, two for CD8 naive, and one for CD8 memory. The study deeply sequenced blood TCR repertoires of about 5 healthy adults to estimate repertoire size and the extent of clonotype sharing between individuals. To increase sequencing depth and limit assay-specific biases, different laboratories used diverse techniques to prepare libraries and sequence TCR repertoires. Between about 0.9 and 8.9 billion PBMCs per donor were obtained by leukapheresis. What the study reported, not specific to this receptor: Because the study included a small number of donors, the genetic and exposure-history diversity represented was limited. Across a handful of donors, approximately 4.9% of naive CD4, 3.5% of naive CD8, about 2.3% of memory CD4, and roughly 0.41% of memory CD8 clonotypes were shared. Sampling was restricted to blood, and TCR repertoires in tissues likely differ from the TCR repertoires found in blood. Pairwise subsampling led to the expectation that sequencing depth would affect the degree of clonotype sharing among donors. Even with the large sequencing depth, rarefaction of the sorted-subset datasets indicated that sequencing was incomplete. Estimated clonotype richness was generally larger for naive than for memory subsets. Compared with non-shared clonotypes, clonotypes shared by all four sorted-subset donors had higher generation probabilities.

Notes on this clone: Its antigen remains undetermined. Base-call qualities are not available, and no considerably larger clone is one nucleotide away.

Using the deep immunoSEQ assay, multiplex PCR amplified TCR CDR3 regions from genomic DNA. Genomic DNA extracted from each cell subset was distributed evenly over all wells of several immunoSEQ 96-well plates, and each plate served as one replicate. For sorted subsets, each replicate PCR was loaded with roughly 0.2 ug genomic DNA, equivalent to some 27,000 T cell genomes. Purified libraries were quantified with a Qubit 3.0 fluorometer, sized on a Bioanalyzer 2100, and re-quantified with the KAPA Library Quantification kit. Each immunoSEQ 96-well plate was sequenced on its own single-read 150-cycle Illumina NextSeq 550 flow cell. For the original study's pipeline: The immunoSEQ output contained only junctional sequences without quality scores, so filtering could not match that applied to full-length reads. To assign V/J genes and CDR3, sequences were annotated using PyIR, a Python wrapper for IgBLAST v1.9, with IMGT germline references. Any read was removed if the V/J assignment was weak (E-value above 1e-6), the CDR3 was missing, or the read contained stop codons, out-of-frame junctions, or ambiguous translated residues. V3J clonotypes were defined by identical inferred V gene, J gene, and CDR3 amino acid sequence. Percentage overlap between repertoires was calculated by dividing the number of shared unique clonotypes by the size of the smaller repertoire. Repertoire richness was assessed with RTK rarefaction, the Chao1 estimator, and Recon v2.1 estimates of unobserved clonotypes. Generation probabilities were computed with OLGA for all TCRbeta clonotypes obtained by the gDNA method from a few donors. TCRdb mirrors the immuneACCESS table, restricted to in-frame sequences. Some clones are absent from its copies; in checked studies, under half trace to an unresolved V gene, and the reason for the others is unknown. V, J and clone size reflect that table, while D and trimming were determined from the DNA. The sample profile shows hundreds of thousands of clones; 80% to 95% of them were found once. The ten largest clones capture 24% of the sample.

V loses 4 bases of germline sequence and J loses 10 bases, and the interval between the two ends is 11 bases. CDR3 length: 12 amino acids, cysteine to phenylalanine. Only the CDR3 portion is preserved as DNA: 36 bases, with reading frame beginning at the first base. The germline V gene yields SGDLS for CDR1 and YYNGEE for CDR2. For the CD8 naive samples, CD45RO-negative cells were positively selected for CCR7, yielding a CD45RA+CCR7+ population from which TemRA cells were excluded. The donors were healthy, HIV-negative adults who had no recently reported acute infections or vaccinations. Only Caucasian adults living in Nashville, Tennessee, USA were represented among the donors. Blood was collected by leukapheresis, and PBMCs were isolated by Ficoll-Histopaque density gradient centrifugation and then cryopreserved in liquid nitrogen vapor phase. Analytical flow cytometry was used to check the purity and quantity of each magnetically sorted T cell population. Genomic DNA was isolated from each sorted fraction and quantified by UV absorbance on a Nanodrop 2000c.

This sequence was found in a man aged 25-45 years in good health. The chain is assembled from TRBV9 and TRBJ1-4; the D gene is not confidently resolved. Sequencing input: naive CD8+ T cells sorted from blood. In the paper's terms, the cell subset or site label means: CD45RA+CCR7+. The nucleotide sequence is TGTGCCAGCAGCACCGGAGGTGGAAAACTGTTTTTT. Translated, this is CASSTGGGKLFF.